This T cell receptor beta chain was profiled in a study of T cell responses to AZD1222 COVID-19 vaccine. General observations from the study: The reported proportion of spike-specific TCRs targeting unmutated variant regions was nearly half. CD4 TCRs covered the whole spike, strongest at regions 160-218 and 743-854.

TCRdb's copy holds only in-frame clones and misses some; the assay was immunoSEQ multiplex PCR. The sample has about 130,000 clones; 70% to 90% are singletons. From germline, CDR1 is SEHNR and CDR2 FQNEAQ (reference sequence). The CDR3 is 18 residues long. V lost 1 base, J lost 6 bases, and 21 bases lay in between. Comment on this clone: The antigen remains undetermined.

The specimen was peripheral blood, collected on day 0 of AZD1222 vaccination. The TCR sequence derives from an adult in good health. This rearrangement joins TRBV7-9 to TRBJ1-4; TRBD1 might be the D (6 bases). CDR3 protein: CASSLVDFWGQDDEKLFF. CDR3 coding DNA: TGTGCCAGCAGCTTAGTCGATTTTTGGGGGCAGGATGATGAAAAACTGTTTTTT. The whole variable domain, filled in from reference TRBV7-9 and TRBJ1-4, reads DTGVSQNPRHKITKRGQNVTFRCDPISEHNRLYWYRQTLGQGPEFLTYFQNEAQLEKSRLLSDRFSAERPKGSFSTLEIQRTEQGDSAMYLCASSLVDFWGQDDEKLFFGSGTQLSVL.